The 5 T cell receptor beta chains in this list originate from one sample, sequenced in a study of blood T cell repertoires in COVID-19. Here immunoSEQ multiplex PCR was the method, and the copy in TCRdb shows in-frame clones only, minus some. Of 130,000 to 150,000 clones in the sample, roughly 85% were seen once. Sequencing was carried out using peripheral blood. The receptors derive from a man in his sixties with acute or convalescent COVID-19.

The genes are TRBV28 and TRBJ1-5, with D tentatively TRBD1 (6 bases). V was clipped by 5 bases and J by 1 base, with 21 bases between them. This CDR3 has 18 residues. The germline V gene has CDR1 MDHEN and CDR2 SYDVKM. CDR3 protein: CASSAIIQGGGSNQPQHF. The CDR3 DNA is TGTGCCAGCAGTGCGATTATACAGGGTGGAGGAAGCAATCAGCCCCAGCATTTT. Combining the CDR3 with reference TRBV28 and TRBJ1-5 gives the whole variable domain DVKVTQSSRYLVKRTGEKVFLECVQDMDHENMFWYRQDPGLGLRLIYFSYDVKMKEKGDIPEGYSVSREKKERFSLILESASTNQTSMYLCASSAIIQGGGSNQPQHFGDGTRLSIL.

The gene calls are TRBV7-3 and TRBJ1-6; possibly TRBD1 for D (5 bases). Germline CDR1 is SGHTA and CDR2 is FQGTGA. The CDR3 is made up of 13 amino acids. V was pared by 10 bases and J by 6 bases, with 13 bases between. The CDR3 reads CATYPRVNSPLHF. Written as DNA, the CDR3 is TGTGCCACGTATCCCAGGGTTAATTCACCCCTCCACTTT.

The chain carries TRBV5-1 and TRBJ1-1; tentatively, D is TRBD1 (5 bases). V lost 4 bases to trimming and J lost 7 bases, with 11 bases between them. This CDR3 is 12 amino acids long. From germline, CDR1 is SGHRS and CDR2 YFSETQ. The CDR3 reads CASSVTGFEAFF. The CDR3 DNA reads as TGCGCCAGCAGCGTAACAGGATTTGAAGCTTTCTTT.

The CDR3 here is CASNYPGGGYTF. CDR3 nucleotides: TGTGCCAGCAACTATCCGGGAGGTGGCTACACCTTC. The genes are TRBV7-9 and TRBJ1-2; D is uncertain. Deletions cut 7 bases from V and 7 bases from J, with 13 bases between. Germline CDR1 is SEHNR and CDR2 is FQNEAQ (reference sequence). The CDR3 loop spans 12 amino acids.

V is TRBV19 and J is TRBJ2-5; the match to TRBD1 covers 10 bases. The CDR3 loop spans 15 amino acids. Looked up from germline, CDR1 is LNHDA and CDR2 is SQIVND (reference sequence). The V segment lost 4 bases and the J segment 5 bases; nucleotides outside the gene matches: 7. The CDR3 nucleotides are TGTGCCAGTAGTAGCCGGACAGGGGGGGTGGAGACCCAGTACTTC. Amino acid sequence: CASSSRTGGVETQYF.